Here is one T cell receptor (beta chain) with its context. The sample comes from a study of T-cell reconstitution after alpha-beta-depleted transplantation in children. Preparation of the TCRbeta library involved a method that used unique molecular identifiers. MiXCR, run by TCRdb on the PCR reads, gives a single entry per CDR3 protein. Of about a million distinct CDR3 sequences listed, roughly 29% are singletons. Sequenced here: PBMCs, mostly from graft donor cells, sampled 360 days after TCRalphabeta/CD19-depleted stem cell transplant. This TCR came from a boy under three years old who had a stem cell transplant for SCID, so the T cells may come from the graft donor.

CDR3 residues: CSARSATGGVETEAFF. The CDR3 DNA follows: TGCAGTGCTAGATCCGCGACAGGGGGCGTTGAGACTGAAGCTTTCTTT. The chain carries TRBV20-1 and TRBJ1-1, with TRBD1 matching over 10 bases. The CDR3 sequence is 16 residues long. J lost 5 bases, V lost 2 bases, and 11 bases had no gene match. CDR1 and CDR2 from the germline V gene are DFQATT and SNEGSKA (reference sequence).